Sequencing of this TCR beta chain was carried out in a study of blood T cells in healthy people across ages. Broader study findings: It was held that diversity estimates obtained from one million T cells represented underestimates. A greater number of naive CD4+ cells and higher diversity distinguished long-lived donors from aged donors.

Regarding this clonotype: The antigen remains unidentified. A read error may produce the germline difference seen at one junction end.

Combining a sample-barcoded 5' primer with a J-beta primer mix, a second PCR ran for roughly 7 to 11 cycles. With 12 random nucleotides, a template-switch adaptor tagged each individual cDNA molecule. MiXCR was run by TCRdb on the 5' RACE reads, yielding one entry per CDR3 protein. Altogether 1.5 million to 2 million distinct CDR3 sequences are present, roughly 30% being singletons, with the ten largest covering about 8%. Sequencing input: blood. The TCR comes from a woman in her 30s in good health.

In nucleotides, the CDR3 is TGTGTCAGCAGCGTAGCCTGGACCCCACGTACGCAGTATTTT. Encoded protein: CVSSVAWTPRTQYF. This sequence joins TRBV9 and TRBJ2-3; D is undetermined. Per the germline V gene, CDR1 is SGDLS and CDR2 is YYNGEE. This CDR3 region has 14 residues.